Below, 26 T cell receptor beta chains from the same sample are listed, as sequenced in a study of CD8+CD57+ T cells in acquired aplastic anemia. CDR3 and TCR beta VDJ profiling relied on genomic DNA as the template. TCRdb passed the reads through MiXCR, listing each CDR3 protein once. The repertoire consists of 180,000 or so distinct CDR3 sequences, with approximately 48% occurring once and the leading ten covering about 1.8%. Previously, flow cytometry had revealed CD8+CD57+ cell expansion in the patients chosen for sequencing. Sequences were obtained from sorted CD4+, CD8+, or CD8+CD57+ T cells (not recorded which) from PBMCs. The receptors stem from a human donor with aplastic anemia.

The sample holds a few counts of this clonotype. CDR3 sequence (DNA): TGTGCCTGGAGTGTAGAGCTAGCCGGAGGGATTGAGACCCAGTACTTC. Its translation is CAWSVELAGGIETQYF. This rearrangement joins TRBV30 to TRBJ2-5; possibly TRBD2 for D (6 bases). This CDR3 comprises 16 residues. V shed 0 bases and J shed 5 bases, with 19 bases lying between them. The germline CDR1 and CDR2 sequences are GTSNPN and SVGIG (reference sequence).

V and J are TRBV15 and TRBJ2-3; TRBD1 aligns across 10 bases. Germline CDR1 and CDR2: LNHNV and YYDKDF (reference sequence). This CDR3 spans 16 amino acids. With 5 bases clipped from V and 1 base from J, the junction kept 6 bases outside the gene matches. The CDR3 loop is CATSPGQGDGTDTQYF. In DNA, the CDR3 is TGTGCCACCAGCCCTGGACAGGGGGATGGCACAGATACGCAGTATTTT.

This clonotype showed up just a few times. The chain couples TRBV10-3 to TRBJ2-3; the D gene is possibly TRBD1 (6 bases). Germline CDR1 and CDR2: ENHRY and SYGVKD. The V end was cut by 7 bases, the J end by 3 bases, with 11 bases between. The length of the CDR3 is 13 residues. CDR3 sequence (DNA): TGTGCCATCAACACAGGGATGACAGATACGCAGTATTTT. It translates to CAINTGMTDTQYF.

The V call is TRBV5-5, the J call TRBJ2-7; unclear D gene. Trimming stripped 3 bases from V and 2 bases from J, with 9 bases between. CDR1 is SGHKS, CDR2 YYEKEE, per germline (reference sequence). This CDR3 is built from 13 residues. As DNA, the CDR3 is TGTGCCAGCAGCTCGAACCCGACCTACGAGCAGTACTTC. Protein sequence: CASSSNPTYEQYF. The entire variable domain, with the rest obtained from reference TRBV5-5 and TRBJ2-7, is as follows: DAGVTQSPTHLIKTRGQQVTLRCSPISGHKSVSWYQQVLGQGPQFIFQYYEKEERGRGNFPDRFSARQFPNYSSELNVNALLLGDSALYLCASSSNPTYEQYFGPGTRLTVT.

Only a few counts were recorded for this clonotype. DNA for the CDR3: TGTGCCAGCCAACTAGCGGACACAGATACGCAGTATTTT. This gives the protein CASQLADTDTQYF. The chain has TRBV28 and TRBJ2-3, with 8 bases matching TRBD2. Unmatched junction bases numbered 3, after V lost 8 bases and J lost 2 bases. The CDR3 extends over 13 amino acids. Germline loops: CDR1 MDHEN, CDR2 SYDVKM.

The V gene is TRBV2, the J gene TRBJ2-7, with a possible D match to TRBD1 (6 bases). V was shortened by 6 bases and J by 3 bases, with 12 bases between the two germline ends. CDR3 size: 13 residues. Per the germline V gene, CDR1 is SNHLY and CDR2 is FYNNEI. Here the CDR3 reads CASSRDKLYEQYF. The CDR3 DNA reads as TGTGCCAGCAGCCGGGACAAGCTCTACGAGCAGTACTTC.

In this sample, this clonotype turned up many times. The V call is TRBV7-6, the J call TRBJ1-2; D is unresolved. The germline V gene encodes CDR1 SGHVS and CDR2 FNYEAQ. Trimming left V 5 bases short and J 6 bases short, with 19 bases between. This CDR3 region has 15 residues. The CDR3 protein is CASSLLRGGLDGYTF. The CDR3, as DNA: TGTGCCAGCAGCCTCCTCCGGGGAGGTTTGGATGGCTACACCTTC.

This clonotype appeared many times. The rearrangement joins TRBV20-1 to TRBJ2-3, with 8 bases aligning to TRBD2. CDR1 is DFQATT, CDR2 SNEGSKA, per germline (reference sequence). The CDR3 totals 15 residues. With 4 bases clipped from V and 5 bases from J, the junction kept 11 bases outside the gene matches. CDR3 in amino acids: CSATALERELDTQYF. The CDR3 nucleotides read TGCAGTGCTACCGCCTTGGAGCGGGAGTTAGATACGCAGTATTTT.

This clonotype has only one observation. At one end the junction does not follow the germline gene, possibly because of a read error. This chain connects TRBV7-8 to TRBJ2-3; D gene uncertain. Germline values: CDR1 SGHVS, CDR2 FQNEAQ. This CDR3 is built from 15 residues. CDR3 in DNA: TGTGCCAGCAGCTTAGTCGACGGGCGCACAGACACGCAGTATTTT. This sequence encodes CASSLVDGRTDTQYF.

The chain employs TRBV15 and TRBJ1-4; tentatively, D is TRBD1 (5 bases). Germline V gene data show CDR1 as LNHNV and CDR2 as YYDKDF (reference sequence). Trimming shortened V by 0 bases and J by 8 bases, and 13 bases separated the two germline ends. This CDR3 contains 15 residues. This CDR3 is CATSRDIQGGEKLFF. CDR3 nucleotides: TGTGCCACCAGCAGAGATATCCAGGGTGGCGAAAAACTGTTTTTT.

This clonotype was seen at least ten times. The chain uses TRBV5-8 and TRBJ2-5; 16 bases agree with TRBD2. With V trimmed by 6 bases and J by 5 bases, 7 bases remained unmatched. This CDR3 comprises 16 residues. Germline V gene sequence: CDR1 SGHTS, CDR2 YDEGEE. The CDR3, as DNA: TGTGCCAGCACCGGGACTAGCGGGGGGGCTTGGGAGACCCAGTACTTC. Translating it yields CASTGTSGGAWETQYF.

The chain has TRBV7-9 and TRBJ2-7; D is perhaps TRBD1 (5 bases). The V gene's germline CDR1 is SEHNR and CDR2 FQNEAQ (reference sequence). The CDR3 runs 11 residues. The germline V and J ends were trimmed by 3 bases and 5 bases, with 5 bases remaining between them. CDR3 region: CASSLTDEQYF. The DNA of the CDR3 is TGTGCCAGCAGCTTGACAGACGAGCAGTACTTC.

This clonotype was found a few times. The DNA of the CDR3 is TGCAGCGTGGAAAGGGACAGCATGAACACTGAAGCTTTCTTT. Encoded protein: CSVERDSMNTEAFF. V gene TRBV29-1 combines with J gene TRBJ1-1, with 7 positions matching TRBD1. This CDR3 has 14 amino acids. V lost 6 bases to trimming and J lost 0 bases; unmatched junction nucleotides: 7. Per the germline V gene, CDR1 is SQVTM and CDR2 is ANQGSEA.

This clonotype was seen ten or more times. CDR3 DNA: TGTGCCAGCAGCGGTCGGGCCATGAACACTGAAGCTTTCTTT. Its translation: CASSGRAMNTEAFF. The chain employs TRBV11-2 and TRBJ1-1; D gene ambiguous. The CDR3 extends over 14 amino acids. Germline assignment: CDR1 SGHAT and CDR2 FQNNGV. V lost 5 bases and J lost 0, with 10 bases in between.

This clonotype was counted only a few times. A much larger clone differs from this one at a single base, so this may be a read error. The chain recombines TRBV9 with TRBJ1-2, with TRBD1 as a possible D gene (5 bases). This CDR3 has 15 residues. Germline CDR1 is SGDLS and CDR2 is YYNGEE. Trimming took 4 bases from V and 7 from J, leaving 20 bases between them. The CDR3: CASSPGEGRPCGYTF. Written as DNA, the CDR3 is TGTGCCAGCAGCCCCGGGGAGGGGCGCCCCTGTGGCTACACCTTC.

This rearrangement joins TRBV2 to TRBJ1-1; D might be TRBD1 (5 bases). The V end lost 1 base, the J end lost 4 bases, and 10 bases lay between the germline ends. CDR3 length: 14 amino acids. CDR1 is SNHLY and CDR2 is FYNNEI in the germline V gene. The CDR3 protein is CASSEGPQGTEAFF. The CDR3 DNA reads TGTGCCAGCAGTGAAGGTCCCCAGGGCACTGAAGCTTTCTTT.

This chain links TRBV20-1 with TRBJ1-1; D is unresolved. Germline V CDR1 and CDR2: DFQATT, SNEGSKA (reference sequence). The CDR3 is 12 amino acids. Trimming cost V 8 bases and J 1 base, with 11 bases left between them. CDR3 DNA: TGCAGTACTCGGGCCGGGAACACTGAAGCTTTCTTT. Encoded protein: CSTRAGNTEAFF.

V usage is TRBV29-1 and J usage is TRBJ2-5, with 7 bases aligning to TRBD2. The CDR3 is 14 amino acids. V lost 8 bases and J lost 1; bases outside the gene matches: 10. CDR1 is SQVTM and CDR2 is ANQGSEA in the germline V gene. The CDR3 region has the DNA TGCAGCTTGGGGGGGTGGGGAGCCCAAGAGACCCAGTACTTC. Residues: CSLGGWGAQETQYF. Full variable domain (missing parts from reference TRBV29-1 and TRBJ2-5): SAVISQKPSRDICQRGTSLTIQCQVDSQVTMMFWYRQQPGQSLTLIATANQGSEATYESGFVIDKFPISRPNLTFSTLTVSNMSPEDSSIYLCSLGGWGAQETQYFGPGTRLLVL.

This clonotype was recorded at least ten times. V usage is TRBV12-3 or TRBV12-4 and J usage is TRBJ1-5, with a tentative D call TRBD1 (6 bases). The CDR3 runs to 15 residues. V lost 6 bases and J 1 base, leaving 13 bases between the germline ends. The CDR3 sequence is CASRAGTNSNQPQHF. The CDR3 nucleotides are TGTGCCAGCAGGGCCGGGACAAACAGCAATCAGCCCCAGCATTTT.

This clonotype was counted a few times. The rearrangement links TRBV28 to TRBJ2-3; D possibly matches TRBD1 or TRBD2 (5 bases each). Per germline, CDR1 MDHEN and CDR2 SYDVKM. V lost 4 bases and J 6 bases, leaving 14 bases between the germline ends. This CDR3 has 14 residues. CDR3 region: CASSSSTPGDTQYF. The CDR3 DNA is TGTGCCAGCAGTTCTAGCACACCAGGGGATACGCAGTATTTT.

The rearrangement links TRBV24-1 to TRBJ2-7, with TRBD1 identical over 7 bases. CDR1 and CDR2 (germline): KGHDR, SFDVKD. This CDR3 spans 14 amino acids. The ends lost 6 bases at V and 1 base at J; junction bases unmatched: 5. CDR3 loop: CATSKGTASYEQYF. The CDR3, as DNA: TGTGCCACCAGTAAGGGGACAGCGTCCTACGAGCAGTACTTC.

The genes are TRBV2 and TRBJ1-5, with no clear D. Looked up from germline, CDR1 is SNHLY and CDR2 is FYNNEI. Between the trimmed V and J ends, which lost 6 bases and 2 bases, there was a span of 8 bases. CDR3 size: 13 residues. Here the CDR3 DNA reads TGTGCCAGCAGGGGATCGGGCAATCAGCCCCAGCATTTT. It yields the protein CASRGSGNQPQHF.

This rearrangement joins TRBV6-1 to TRBJ1-5, with 9 positions matching TRBD1. The CDR3 covers 16 residues. Germline trimming cut 2 bases from V and 2 bases from J; bases unmatched to any gene: 4. The germline gives CDR1 MNHNS, CDR2 SASEGT. CDR3 in amino acids: CASSERTGAGNQPQHF. The CDR3 DNA sequence: TGTGCCAGCAGTGAACGGACAGGGGCAGGCAATCAGCCCCAGCATTTT.

About this clonotype: A much larger clone differs from this one at a single base, so this may be a read error. The rearrangement joins TRBV19 to TRBJ2-1; the D gene could be TRBD1 or TRBD2 (6 bases each). This CDR3 region has 16 residues. The V gene's germline CDR1 is LNHDA and CDR2 SQIVND (reference sequence). V lost 1 base to trimming and J lost 3 bases, with 13 bases between them. The DNA for the CDR3 is TGTGCCAGTAGTATAGTCCTGGAGGGGGGCTACAATGAGCAGTTCTTC. Translation gives CASSIVLEGGYNEQFF.

This clonotype was seen repeatedly, ten times or more. V and J are TRBV3-1 and TRBJ2-7; D is uncertain. The V end was cut by 5 bases, the J end by 4 bases, with 6 bases between. Germline values: CDR1 LGHDT, CDR2 YNNKEL (reference sequence). The CDR3 totals 11 residues. CDR3 sequence reads: CASSDRYEQYF. DNA of the CDR3: TGTGCCAGCAGCGATAGGTACGAGCAGTACTTC.

This clonotype was counted ten times or more. This chain connects TRBV20-1 to TRBJ2-7; no clear D. The V gene lost 5 bases and the J gene lost 3 bases, with 8 bases spanning the gap. The germline V gene encodes CDR1 DFQATT and CDR2 SNEGSKA (reference sequence). This CDR3 comprises 11 residues. CDR3: CSAAKIYEQYF. The CDR3 DNA is TGCAGTGCTGCCAAAATCTACGAGCAGTACTTC.